The 5 T cell receptor beta chains given below trace back to one sample, sequenced in a study of blood T cell repertoires in COVID-19. Sequencing was performed with immunoSEQ multiplex PCR; in TCRdb, only in-frame clones are kept and a portion is missing. The repertoire holds 45,000 to 60,000 clones, around four fifths seen once, with about 12% in the top ten. The material sequenced was peripheral blood. The receptor source for this set is a human donor in a cohort sampled during active COVID-19.

This chain uses TRBV3-1 (or the pseudogene TRBV3-2) with TRBJ1-1; D remains ambiguous. CDR1 is LGHDT, CDR2 YNNKEL, per germline (reference sequence). The CDR3 runs 12 residues. V lost 5 bases and J lost 3, with 7 bases in between. The CDR3 is CASSARDTEAFF. In nucleotides, the CDR3 is TGTGCCAGCAGCGCGAGGGACACTGAAGCTTTCTTT.

In this sample, this clone turned up once. This rearrangement joins TRBV9 to TRBJ2-2, with 9 bases lining up with TRBD2. Germline CDR1 is SGDLS and CDR2 is YYNGEE. The CDR3 has 19 residues. The ends lost 0 bases at V and 3 bases at J; junction bases unmatched: 12. The DNA for the CDR3 is TGTGCCAGCAGCGTAGACGGCGCTAGCGGGGAGTTGGACACCGGGGAGCTGTTTTTT. It translates to CASSVDGASGELDTGELFF.

The rearrangement joins TRBV5-1 to TRBJ1-4, with 8 bases identical to TRBD1. Per the germline V gene, CDR1 is SGHRS and CDR2 is YFSETQ. The V and J ends lost 0 bases and 4 bases, in that order; junction bases with no gene match: 8. The CDR3 is 17 residues long. The CDR3, as DNA: TGCGCCAGCAGCTTGGTCGGAGGACAGGGCTTTAATGAAAAACTGTTTTTT. As protein: CASSLVGGQGFNEKLFF.

This chain joins TRBV18 and TRBJ1-3, with D unresolved. The CDR3 is made up of 19 amino acids. Trimming cost V 3 bases and J 0 bases, with 21 bases left between them. Germline loops: CDR1 KGHSH, CDR2 LQKENI. CDR3 residues: CASSPENFYSLRSGNTIYF. The DNA for the CDR3 is TGTGCCAGCTCACCCGAAAACTTCTACAGTTTACGCTCTGGAAACACCATATATTTT.

The chain's CDR3 is CASSLGVSGGTDTQYF. DNA of the CDR3: TGTGCCAGCAGTTTGGGCGTTAGCGGGGGAACAGATACGCAGTATTTT. The V call is TRBV6-5, the J call TRBJ2-3; 9 positions match TRBD2. In germline, CDR1 is MNHEY, CDR2 SVGAGI. Trimming took 4 bases from V and 3 from J; bases not matched to a gene: 8. The length of the CDR3 is 16 residues.